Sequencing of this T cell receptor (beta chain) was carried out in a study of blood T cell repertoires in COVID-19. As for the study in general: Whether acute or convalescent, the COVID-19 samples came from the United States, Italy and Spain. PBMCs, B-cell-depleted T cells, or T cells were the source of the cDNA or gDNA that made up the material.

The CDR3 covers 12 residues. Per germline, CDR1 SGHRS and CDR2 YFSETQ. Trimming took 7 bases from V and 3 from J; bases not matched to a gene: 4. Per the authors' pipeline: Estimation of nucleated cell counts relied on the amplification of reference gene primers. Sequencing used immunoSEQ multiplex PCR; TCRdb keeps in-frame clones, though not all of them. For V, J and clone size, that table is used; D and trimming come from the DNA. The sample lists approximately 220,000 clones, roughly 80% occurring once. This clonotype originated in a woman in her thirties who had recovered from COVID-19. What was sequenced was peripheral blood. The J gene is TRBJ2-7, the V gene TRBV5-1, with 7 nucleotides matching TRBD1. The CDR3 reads CASRGQSYEQYF. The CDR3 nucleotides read TGCGCCAGCCGGGGACAGAGCTACGAGCAGTACTTC.